A selection of T cell receptor beta chains follows, all from one sample in a study of shared clonotypes between healthy human individuals. Assay: immunoSEQ multiplex PCR; the TCRdb copy retains only in-frame clones and omits some. The sample contains fewer than 2.5 million clones, roughly 93% of which appear only once. The sequenced sample consisted of naive CD4+ T cells from PBMCs. The origin of the receptors is a man between 18 and 35 years old in good health. Some clones in this sample may be carry-over from other donors' samples. The CDR3 runs from the conserved cysteine through the conserved F or W. D genes are given only for firm matches. The listing skips clone size in some rows; elsewhere it reads once, few, many or a size class.

d_call j_call v_call cdr3_length clone_size cdr3_aa cdr3_nt
TRBD2 TRBJ2-2 TRBV5-5 16 - CASSLVLAGDTGELFF TGTGCCAGCAGCTTGGTACTAGCGGGAGACACCGGGGAGCTGTTTTTT
- TRBJ1-2 TRBV28 13 - CASSQMVSRGYTF TGTGCCAGCAGCCAAATGGTATCGCGCGGCTACACCTTC
TRBD1 TRBJ2-2 TRBV13 15 - CASSRQGVSTGELFF TGTGCCAGCAGCCGACAGGGTGTGTCCACCGGGGAGCTGTTTTTT
- TRBJ2-7 TRBV5-1 17 once CASSGGVGGGALDEQYF TGCGCCAGCAGCGGGGGAGTGGGCGGGGGCGCTTTGGACGAGCAGTACTTC
- TRBJ2-1 TRBV9 16 - CASSVVGRSSYNEQFF TGTGCCAGCAGCGTAGTTGGCCGAAGCTCCTACAATGAGCAGTTCTTC
- TRBJ2-1 TRBV18 15 - CASSPPQRAYNEQFF TGTGCCAGCTCACCACCGCAACGGGCCTACAATGAGCAGTTCTTC
TRBD1 TRBJ1-5 TRBV9 15 - CASSAGQGGDQPQHF TGTGCCAGCAGCGCGGGACAGGGAGGGGATCAGCCCCAGCATTTT
- TRBJ2-1 TRBV5-1 11 - CASKVYNEQFF TGCGCCAGCAAGGTGTACAATGAGCAGTTCTTC
- TRBJ2-1 TRBV11-2 16 - CASSPDGAANYNEQFF TGTGCCAGCAGCCCCGACGGGGCGGCCAACTACAATGAGCAGTTCTTC
TRBD1 TRBJ1-5 TRBV18 15 - CASSPRQGGNQPQHF TGTGCCAGCTCACCACGGCAGGGGGGCAATCAGCCCCAGCATTTT
- TRBJ2-5 TRBV4-1 14 once CASSQDRWAETQYF TGCGCCAGCAGCCAAGATCGCTGGGCGGAGACCCAGTACTTC
- TRBJ1-2 TRBV5-1 15 - CASSPGQLTNYGYTF TGCGCCAGCAGCCCCGGACAGCTGACTAACTATGGCTACACCTTC
- TRBJ1-5 TRBV29-1 12 - CSVKTRNQPQHF TGCAGCGTTAAGACTCGGAATCAGCCCCAGCATTTT
TRBD1 TRBJ2-3 TRBV9 15 - CASTLSTGNTDTQYF TGTGCCAGCACACTATCGACAGGGAACACAGATACGCAGTATTTT